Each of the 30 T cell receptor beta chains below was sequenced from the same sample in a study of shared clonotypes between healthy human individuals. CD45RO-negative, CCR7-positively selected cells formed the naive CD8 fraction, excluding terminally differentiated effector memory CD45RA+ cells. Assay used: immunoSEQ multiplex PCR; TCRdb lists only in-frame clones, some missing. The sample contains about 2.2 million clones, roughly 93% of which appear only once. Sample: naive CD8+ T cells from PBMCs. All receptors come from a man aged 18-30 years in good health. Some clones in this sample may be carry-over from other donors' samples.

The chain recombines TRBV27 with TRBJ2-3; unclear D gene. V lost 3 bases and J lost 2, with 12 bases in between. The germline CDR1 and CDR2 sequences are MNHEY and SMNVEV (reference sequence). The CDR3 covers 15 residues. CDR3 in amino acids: CASSFASRDTDTQYF. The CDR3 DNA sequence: TGTGCCAGCAGTTTTGCCAGCAGAGACACAGATACGCAGTATTTT.

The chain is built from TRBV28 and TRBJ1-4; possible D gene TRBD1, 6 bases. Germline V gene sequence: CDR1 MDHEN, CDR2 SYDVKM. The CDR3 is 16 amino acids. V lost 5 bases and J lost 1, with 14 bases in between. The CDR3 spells CASSLPYRETNEKLFF. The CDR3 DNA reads TGTGCCAGCAGTCTTCCATACAGGGAAACTAATGAAAAACTGTTTTTT.

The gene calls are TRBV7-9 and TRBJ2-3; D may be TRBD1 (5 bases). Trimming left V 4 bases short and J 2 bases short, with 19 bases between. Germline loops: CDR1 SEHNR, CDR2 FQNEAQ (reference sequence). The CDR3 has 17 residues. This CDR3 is CASSSPGAHSPTDTQYF. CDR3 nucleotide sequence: TGTGCCAGCAGCTCGCCTGGGGCACATTCCCCCACAGATACGCAGTATTTT.

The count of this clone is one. The CDR3 spells CASSFESRVWEQFF. The CDR3 region has the DNA TGTGCCAGCAGTTTTGAGAGCAGAGTGTGGGAGCAGTTCTTC. The rearrangement links TRBV28 to TRBJ2-1; no clear D. Trimming took off 3 bases at V and 10 bases at J, with 16 bases between the two ends. The CDR3 has 14 residues. CDR1 and CDR2 (germline): MDHEN, SYDVKM.

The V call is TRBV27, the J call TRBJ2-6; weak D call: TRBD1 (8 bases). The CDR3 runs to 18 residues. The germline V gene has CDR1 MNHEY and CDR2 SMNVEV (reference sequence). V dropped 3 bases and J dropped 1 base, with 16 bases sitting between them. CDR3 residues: CASSLTGEGLSGANVLTF. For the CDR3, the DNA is TGTGCCAGCAGTTTGACAGGGGAGGGTCTGTCTGGGGCCAACGTCCTGACTTTC.

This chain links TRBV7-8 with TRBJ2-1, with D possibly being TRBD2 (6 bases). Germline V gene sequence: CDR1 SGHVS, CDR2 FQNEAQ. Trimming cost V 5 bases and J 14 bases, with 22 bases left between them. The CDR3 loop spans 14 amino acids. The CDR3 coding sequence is TGTGCCAGCAGCGCGGGCAGACTCCCCCGGGAGAAGTTCTTC. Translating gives CASSAGRLPREKFF.

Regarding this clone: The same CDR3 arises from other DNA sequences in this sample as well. CDR3 in amino acids: CASSPRGGQPQHF. CDR3 nucleotide sequence: TGTGCCAGCAGCCCTCGGGGTGGTCAGCCCCAGCATTTT. The V gene is TRBV7-6, the J gene TRBJ1-5; D is undetermined. CDR3 length: 13 residues. Trimming left V 5 bases short and J 6 bases short, with 11 bases between. Germline V lookup: CDR1 SGHVS, CDR2 FNYEAQ.

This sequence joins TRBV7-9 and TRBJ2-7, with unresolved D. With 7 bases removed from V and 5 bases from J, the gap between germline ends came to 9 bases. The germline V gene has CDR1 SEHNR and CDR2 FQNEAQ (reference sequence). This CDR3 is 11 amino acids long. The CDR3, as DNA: TGTGCCAGCACCTTGGGGAACGAGCAGTACTTC. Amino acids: CASTLGNEQYF.

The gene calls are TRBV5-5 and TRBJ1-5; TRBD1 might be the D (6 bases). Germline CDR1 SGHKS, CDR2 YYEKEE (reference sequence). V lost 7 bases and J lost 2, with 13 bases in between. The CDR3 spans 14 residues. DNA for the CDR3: TGTGCCAGCGGAAAGGAGGGGGGCAATCAGCCCCAGCATTTT. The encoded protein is CASGKEGGNQPQHF.

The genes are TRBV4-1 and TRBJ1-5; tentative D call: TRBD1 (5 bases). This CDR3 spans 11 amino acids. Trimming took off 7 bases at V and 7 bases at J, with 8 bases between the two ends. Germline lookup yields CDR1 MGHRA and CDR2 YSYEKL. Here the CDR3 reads CASIRGQPQHF. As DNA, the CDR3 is TGCGCCAGCATTAGGGGCCAGCCCCAGCATTTT.

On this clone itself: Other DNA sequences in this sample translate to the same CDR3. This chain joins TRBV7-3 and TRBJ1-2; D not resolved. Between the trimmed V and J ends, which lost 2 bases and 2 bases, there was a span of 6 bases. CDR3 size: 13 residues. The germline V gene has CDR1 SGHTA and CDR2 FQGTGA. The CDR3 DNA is TGTGCCAGCAGCTTAGGGCCGAACTATGGCTACACCTTC. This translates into CASSLGPNYGYTF. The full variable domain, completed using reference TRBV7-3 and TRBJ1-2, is GAGVSQTPSNKVTEKGKYVELRCDPISGHTALYWYRQSLGQGPEFLIYFQGTGAADDSGLPNDRFFAVRPEGSVSTLKIQRTERGDSAVYLCASSLGPNYGYTFGSGTRLTVV.

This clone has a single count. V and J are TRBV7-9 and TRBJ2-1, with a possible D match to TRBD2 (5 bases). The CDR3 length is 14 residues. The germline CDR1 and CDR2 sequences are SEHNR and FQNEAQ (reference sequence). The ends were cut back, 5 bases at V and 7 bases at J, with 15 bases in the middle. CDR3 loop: CASSDSTGKNEQFF. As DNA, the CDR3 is TGTGCCAGCAGCGATTCGACCGGGAAAAATGAGCAGTTCTTC.

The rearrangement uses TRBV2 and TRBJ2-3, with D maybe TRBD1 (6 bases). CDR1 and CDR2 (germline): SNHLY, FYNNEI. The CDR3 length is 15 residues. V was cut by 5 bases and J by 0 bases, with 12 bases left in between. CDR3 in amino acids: CASSPGQSSTDTQYF. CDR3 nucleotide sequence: TGTGCCAGCAGTCCTGGACAGTCTAGCACAGATACGCAGTATTTT.

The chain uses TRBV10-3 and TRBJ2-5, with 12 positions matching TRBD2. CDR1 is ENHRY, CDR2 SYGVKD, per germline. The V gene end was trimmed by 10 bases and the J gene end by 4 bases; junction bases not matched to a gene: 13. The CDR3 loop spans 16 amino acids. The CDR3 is CATRGGLAGIIETQYF. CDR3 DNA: TGTGCCACCAGAGGAGGACTAGCGGGAATTATAGAGACCCAGTACTTC.

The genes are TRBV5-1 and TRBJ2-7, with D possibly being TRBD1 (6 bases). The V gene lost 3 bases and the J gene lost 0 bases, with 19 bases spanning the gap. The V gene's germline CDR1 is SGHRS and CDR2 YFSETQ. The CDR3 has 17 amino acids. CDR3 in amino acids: CASSSGVKGHRSYEQYF. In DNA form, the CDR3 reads TGCGCCAGCAGCTCAGGGGTAAAGGGACACCGCTCCTACGAGCAGTACTTC.

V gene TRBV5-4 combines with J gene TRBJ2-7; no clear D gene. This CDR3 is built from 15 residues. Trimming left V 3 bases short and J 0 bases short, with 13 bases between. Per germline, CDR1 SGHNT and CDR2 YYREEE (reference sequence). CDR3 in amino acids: CASSSGMSGSYEQYF. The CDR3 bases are TGTGCCAGCAGCTCGGGCATGTCGGGCTCCTACGAGCAGTACTTC.

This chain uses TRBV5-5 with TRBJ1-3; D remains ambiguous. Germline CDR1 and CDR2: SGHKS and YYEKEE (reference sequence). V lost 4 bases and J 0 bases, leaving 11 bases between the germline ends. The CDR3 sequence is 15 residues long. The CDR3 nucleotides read TGTGCCAGCAGCCCCTCCGCCTCCTCTGGAAACACCATATATTTT. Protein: CASSPSASSGNTIYF.

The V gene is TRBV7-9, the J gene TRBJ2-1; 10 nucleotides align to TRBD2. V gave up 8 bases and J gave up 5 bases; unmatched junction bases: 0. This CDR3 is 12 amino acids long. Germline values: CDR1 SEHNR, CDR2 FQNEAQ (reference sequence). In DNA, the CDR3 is TGTGCCAGCCTAGCGGGGGACAATGAGCAGTTCTTC. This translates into CASLAGDNEQFF.

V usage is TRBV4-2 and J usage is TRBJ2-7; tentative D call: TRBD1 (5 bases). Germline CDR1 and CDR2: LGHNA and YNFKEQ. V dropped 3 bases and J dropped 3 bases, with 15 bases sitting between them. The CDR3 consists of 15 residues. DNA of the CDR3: TGTGCCAGCAGCCAGAACGCAGGGTTAGGCTACGAGCAGTACTTC. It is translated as CASSQNAGLGYEQYF.

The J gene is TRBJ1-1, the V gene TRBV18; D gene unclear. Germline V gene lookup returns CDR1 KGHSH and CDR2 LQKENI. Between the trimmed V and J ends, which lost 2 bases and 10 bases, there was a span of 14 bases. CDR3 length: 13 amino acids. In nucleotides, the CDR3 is TGTGCCAGCTCACCATCTAGTAATATGGTAGCTTTCTTT. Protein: CASSPSSNMVAFF.

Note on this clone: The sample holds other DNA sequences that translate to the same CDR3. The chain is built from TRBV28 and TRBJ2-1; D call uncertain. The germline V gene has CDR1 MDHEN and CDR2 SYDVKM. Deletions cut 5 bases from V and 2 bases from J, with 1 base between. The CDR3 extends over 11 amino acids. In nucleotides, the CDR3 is TGTGCCAGCAGTGCCTACAATGAGCAGTTCTTC. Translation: CASSAYNEQFF.

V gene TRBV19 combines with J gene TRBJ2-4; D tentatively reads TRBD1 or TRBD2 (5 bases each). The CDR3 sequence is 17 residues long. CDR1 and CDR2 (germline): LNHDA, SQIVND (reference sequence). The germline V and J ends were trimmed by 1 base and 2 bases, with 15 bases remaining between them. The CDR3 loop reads CASSIVPGRGPKNIQYF. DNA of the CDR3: TGTGCCAGTAGTATAGTCCCCGGACGGGGCCCCAAAAACATTCAGTACTTC. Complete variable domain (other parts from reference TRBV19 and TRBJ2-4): DGGITQSPKYLFRKEGQNVTLSCEQNLNHDAMYWYRQDPGQGLRLIYYSQIVNDFQKGDIAEGYSVSREKKESFPLTVTSAQKNPTAFYLCASSIVPGRGPKNIQYFGAGTRLSVL.

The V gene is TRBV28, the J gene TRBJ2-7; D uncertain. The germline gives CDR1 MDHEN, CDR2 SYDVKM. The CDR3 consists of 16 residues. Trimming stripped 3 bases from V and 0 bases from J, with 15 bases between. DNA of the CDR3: TGTGCCAGCAGTTTGTCTATGGGGTGGAGCTCCTACGAGCAGTACTTC. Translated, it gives CASSLSMGWSSYEQYF. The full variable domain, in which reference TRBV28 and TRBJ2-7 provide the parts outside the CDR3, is DVKVTQSSRYLVKRTGEKVFLECVQDMDHENMFWYRQDPGLGLRLIYFSYDVKMKEKGDIPEGYSVSREKKERFSLILESASTNQTSMYLCASSLSMGWSSYEQYFGPGTRLTVT.

The CDR3 nucleotides are TGTGCCAGTAGCAATTATCCCGGGGAGGGGACACAAGAGACCCAGTACTTC. Amino acids: CASSNYPGEGTQETQYF. This chain joins TRBV19 and TRBJ2-5, with D possibly matching TRBD2 (7 bases). Germline lookup yields CDR1 LNHDA and CDR2 SQIVND (reference sequence). This CDR3 region has 17 residues. The germline V and J ends were trimmed by 6 bases and 2 bases, with 22 bases remaining between them.

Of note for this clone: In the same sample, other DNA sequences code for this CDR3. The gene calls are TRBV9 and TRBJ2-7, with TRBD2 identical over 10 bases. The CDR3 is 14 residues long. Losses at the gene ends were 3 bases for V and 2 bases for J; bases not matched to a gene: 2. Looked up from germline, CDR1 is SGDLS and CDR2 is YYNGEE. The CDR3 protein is CASSGTSGTYEQYF. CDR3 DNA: TGTGCCAGCAGCGGAACTAGCGGGACCTACGAGCAGTACTTC.

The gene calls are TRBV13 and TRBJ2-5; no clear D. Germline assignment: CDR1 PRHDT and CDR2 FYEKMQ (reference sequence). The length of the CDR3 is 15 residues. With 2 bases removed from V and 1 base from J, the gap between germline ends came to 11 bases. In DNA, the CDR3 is TGTGCCAGCAGCTTACTGAGGCGACTCCAAGAGACCCAGTACTTC. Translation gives CASSLLRRLQETQYF.

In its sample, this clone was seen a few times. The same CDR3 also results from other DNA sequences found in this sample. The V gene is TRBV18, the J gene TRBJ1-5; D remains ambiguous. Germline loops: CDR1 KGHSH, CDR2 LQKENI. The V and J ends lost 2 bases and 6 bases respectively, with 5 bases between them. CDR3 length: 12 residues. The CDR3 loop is CASSPGGQPQHF. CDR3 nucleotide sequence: TGTGCCAGCTCACCAGGAGGTCAGCCCCAGCATTTT.

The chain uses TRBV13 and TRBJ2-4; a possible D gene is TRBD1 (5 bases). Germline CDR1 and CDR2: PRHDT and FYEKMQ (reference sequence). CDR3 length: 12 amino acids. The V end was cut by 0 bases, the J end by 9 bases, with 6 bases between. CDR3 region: CASSLGRGIQYF. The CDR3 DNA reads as TGTGCCAGCAGCTTAGGAAGGGGCATTCAGTACTTC.

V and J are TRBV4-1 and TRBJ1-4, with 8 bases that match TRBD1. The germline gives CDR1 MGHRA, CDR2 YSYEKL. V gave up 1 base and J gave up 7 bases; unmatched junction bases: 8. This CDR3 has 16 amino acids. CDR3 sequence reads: CASSQGSPGGGEKLFF. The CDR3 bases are TGCGCCAGCAGCCAAGGAAGTCCAGGGGGCGGTGAAAAACTGTTTTTT.

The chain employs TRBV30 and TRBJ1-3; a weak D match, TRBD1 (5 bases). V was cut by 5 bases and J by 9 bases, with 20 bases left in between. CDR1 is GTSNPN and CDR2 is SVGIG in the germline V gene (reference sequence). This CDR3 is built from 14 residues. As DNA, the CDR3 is TGTGCCTGGGGTTCAGGGATAGCAAGAGGCACCATATATTTT. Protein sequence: CAWGSGIARGTIYF.